This T cell receptor (beta chain) derives from a study of blood T cell repertoires in COVID-19. Repertoires were generated with immunoSEQ multiplex PCR, while TCRdb's copy carries only in-frame clones and drops some. This sample has around 280,000 clones, with 87% found just once. This receptor was obtained from a woman aged 40 to 49 who had recovered from COVID-19. The sequenced sample consisted of PBMCs or T cells enriched from blood (not recorded which).

CDR3 in amino acids: CASSQNSGMRFF. The CDR3 DNA follows: TGTGCCAGCAGCCAAAACAGCGGGATGCGGTTCTTC. The chain uses TRBV3-1 (or the pseudogene TRBV3-2) and TRBJ2-1, with 7 nucleotides matching TRBD2. Germline trimming cut 2 bases from V and 15 bases from J; bases unmatched to any gene: 7. The CDR3 is 12 residues long. CDR1 is LGHDT and CDR2 is YNNKEL in the germline V gene (reference sequence).